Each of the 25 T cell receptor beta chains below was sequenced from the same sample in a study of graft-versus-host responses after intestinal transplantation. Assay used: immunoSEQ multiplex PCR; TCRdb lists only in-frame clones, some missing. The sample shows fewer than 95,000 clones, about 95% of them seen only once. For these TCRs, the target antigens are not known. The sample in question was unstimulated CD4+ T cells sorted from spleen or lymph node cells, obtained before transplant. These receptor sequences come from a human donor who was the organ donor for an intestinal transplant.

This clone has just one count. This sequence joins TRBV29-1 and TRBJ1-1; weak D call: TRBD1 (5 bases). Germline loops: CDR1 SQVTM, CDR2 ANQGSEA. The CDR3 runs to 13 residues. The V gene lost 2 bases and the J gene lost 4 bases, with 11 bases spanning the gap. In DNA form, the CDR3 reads TGCAGCGTTGAACGGGGGTTCGGCACTGAAGCTTTCTTT. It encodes CSVERGFGTEAFF.

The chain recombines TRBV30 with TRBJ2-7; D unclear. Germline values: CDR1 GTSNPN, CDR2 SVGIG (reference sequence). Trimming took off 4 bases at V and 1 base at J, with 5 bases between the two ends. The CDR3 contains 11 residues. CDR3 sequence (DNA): TGTGCCTGGATACAGTCCTACGAGCAGTACTTC. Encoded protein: CAWIQSYEQYF.

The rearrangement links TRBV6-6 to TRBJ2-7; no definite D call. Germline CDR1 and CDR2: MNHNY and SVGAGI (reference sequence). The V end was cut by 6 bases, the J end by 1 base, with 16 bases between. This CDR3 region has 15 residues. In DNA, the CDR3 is TGTGCCAGCAGCTCCGGTCCTTTAGGTTCCTACGAGCAGTACTTC. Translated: CASSSGPLGSYEQYF.

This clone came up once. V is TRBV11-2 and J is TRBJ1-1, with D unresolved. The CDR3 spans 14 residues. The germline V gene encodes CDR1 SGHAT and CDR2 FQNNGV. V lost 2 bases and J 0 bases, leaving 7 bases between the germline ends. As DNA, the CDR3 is TGTGCCAGCAGCTTAACATACCTGAACACTGAAGCTTTCTTT. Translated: CASSLTYLNTEAFF.

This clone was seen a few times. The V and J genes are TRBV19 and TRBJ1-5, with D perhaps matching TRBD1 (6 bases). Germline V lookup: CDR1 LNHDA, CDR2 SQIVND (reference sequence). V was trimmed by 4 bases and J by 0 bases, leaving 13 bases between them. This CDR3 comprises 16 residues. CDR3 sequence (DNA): TGTGCCAGTAGTACGAGACAGGATTTTAGCAATCAGCCCCAGCATTTT. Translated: CASSTRQDFSNQPQHF.

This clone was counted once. DNA of the CDR3: TGTGCCAGTAATGAGGGCGGGGGCTACACCTTC. Protein product: CASNEGGGYTF. The chain is built from TRBV19 and TRBJ1-2; D remains unclear. The V and J ends lost 7 bases and 8 bases respectively, with 11 bases between them. The CDR3 loop spans 11 amino acids. Germline CDR1 and CDR2: LNHDA and SQIVND (reference sequence).

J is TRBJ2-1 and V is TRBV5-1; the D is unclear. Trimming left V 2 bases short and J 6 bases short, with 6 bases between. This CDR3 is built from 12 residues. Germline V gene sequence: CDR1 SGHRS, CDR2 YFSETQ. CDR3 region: CASSFSLNEQFF. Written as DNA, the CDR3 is TGCGCCAGCAGCTTTTCGCTCAATGAGCAGTTCTTC.

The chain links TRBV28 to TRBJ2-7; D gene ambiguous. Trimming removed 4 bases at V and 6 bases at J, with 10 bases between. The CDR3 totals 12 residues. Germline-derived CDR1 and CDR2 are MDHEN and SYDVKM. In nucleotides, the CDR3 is TGTGCCAGCAGTTCTCAACGGGTCGAGCAGTACTTC. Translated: CASSSQRVEQYF.

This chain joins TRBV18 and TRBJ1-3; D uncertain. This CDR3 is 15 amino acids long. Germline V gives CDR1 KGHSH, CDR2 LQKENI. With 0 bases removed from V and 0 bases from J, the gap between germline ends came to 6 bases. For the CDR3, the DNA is TGTGCCAGCTCACCACCGGGAAGCTCTGGAAACACCATATATTTT. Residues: CASSPPGSSGNTIYF.

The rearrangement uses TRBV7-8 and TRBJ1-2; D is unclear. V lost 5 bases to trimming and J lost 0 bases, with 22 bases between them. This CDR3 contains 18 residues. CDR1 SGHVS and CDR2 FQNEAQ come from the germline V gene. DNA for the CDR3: TGTGCCAGCAGCCCCGGAATCTCCCGTTCGCAGGCTAACTATGGCTACACCTTC. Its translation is CASSPGISRSQANYGYTF.

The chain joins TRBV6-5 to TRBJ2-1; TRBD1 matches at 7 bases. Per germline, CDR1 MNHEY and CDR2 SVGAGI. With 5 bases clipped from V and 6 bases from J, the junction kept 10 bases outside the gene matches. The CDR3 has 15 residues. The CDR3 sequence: CASSPRQGFRNEQFF. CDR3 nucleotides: TGTGCCAGCAGTCCTCGACAGGGATTTCGCAATGAGCAGTTCTTC.

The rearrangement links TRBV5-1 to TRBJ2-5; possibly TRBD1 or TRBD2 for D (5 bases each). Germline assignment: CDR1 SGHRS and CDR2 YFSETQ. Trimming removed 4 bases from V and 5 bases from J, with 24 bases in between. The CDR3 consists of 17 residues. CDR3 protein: CASSSKRDGSSSETQYF. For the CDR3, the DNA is TGCGCCAGCAGCAGTAAACGGGACGGTTCGTCGTCGGAGACCCAGTACTTC.

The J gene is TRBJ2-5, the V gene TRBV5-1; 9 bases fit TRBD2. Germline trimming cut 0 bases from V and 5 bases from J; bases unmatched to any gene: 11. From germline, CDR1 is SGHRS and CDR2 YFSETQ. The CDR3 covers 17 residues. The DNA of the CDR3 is TGCGCCAGCAGCTTGGCGGAGCGGCGGGGGGGCGTGGAGACCCAGTACTTC. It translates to CASSLAERRGGVETQYF.

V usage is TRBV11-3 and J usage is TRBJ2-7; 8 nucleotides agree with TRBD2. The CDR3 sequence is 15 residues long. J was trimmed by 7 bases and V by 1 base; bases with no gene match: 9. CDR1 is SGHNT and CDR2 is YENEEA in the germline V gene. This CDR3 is CASSLAIGGAGEQYF. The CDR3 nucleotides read TGTGCCAGCAGCTTAGCGATCGGGGGGGCGGGAGAGCAGTACTTC.

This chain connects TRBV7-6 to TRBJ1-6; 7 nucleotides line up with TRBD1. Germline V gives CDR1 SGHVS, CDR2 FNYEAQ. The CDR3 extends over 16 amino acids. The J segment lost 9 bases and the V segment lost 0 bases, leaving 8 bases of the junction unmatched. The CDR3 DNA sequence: TGTGCCAGCAGCTTAGCAACAGCAGGGGGTGGTTCACCCCTCCACTTT. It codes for CASSLATAGGGSPLHF.

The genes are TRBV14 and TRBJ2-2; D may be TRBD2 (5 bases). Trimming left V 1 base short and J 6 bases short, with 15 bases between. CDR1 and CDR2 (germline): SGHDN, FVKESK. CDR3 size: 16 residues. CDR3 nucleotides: TGTGCCAGCAGCCAAGTGGCTCTAGCAGGCTCCGGGGAGCTGTTTTTT. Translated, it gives CASSQVALAGSGELFF. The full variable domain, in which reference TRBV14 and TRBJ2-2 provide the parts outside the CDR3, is EAGVTQFPSHSVIEKGQTVTLRCDPISGHDNLYWYRRVMGKEIKFLLHFVKESKQDESGMPNNRFLAERTGGTYSTLKVQPAELEDSGVYFCASSQVALAGSGELFFGEGSRLTVL.

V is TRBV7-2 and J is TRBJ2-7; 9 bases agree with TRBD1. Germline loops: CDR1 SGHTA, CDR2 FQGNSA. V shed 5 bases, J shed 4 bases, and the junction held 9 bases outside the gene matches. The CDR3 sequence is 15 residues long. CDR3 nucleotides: TGTGCCAGCAGCAGAACAGGGGGCGCCGGATACGAGCAGTACTTC. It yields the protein CASSRTGGAGYEQYF.

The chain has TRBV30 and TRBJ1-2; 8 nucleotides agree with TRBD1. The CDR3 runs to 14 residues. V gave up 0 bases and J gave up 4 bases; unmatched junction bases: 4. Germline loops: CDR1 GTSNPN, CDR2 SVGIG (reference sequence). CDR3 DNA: TGTGCCTGGAGTGTTGACAGGGGTGGCTATGGCTACACCTTC. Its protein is CAWSVDRGGYGYTF. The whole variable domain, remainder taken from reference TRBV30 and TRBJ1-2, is SQTIHQWPATLVQPVGSPLSLECTVEGTSNPNLYWYRQAAGRGLQLLFYSVGIGQISSEVPQNLSASRPQDRQFILSSKKLLLSDSGFYLCAWSVDRGGYGYTFGSGTRLTVV.

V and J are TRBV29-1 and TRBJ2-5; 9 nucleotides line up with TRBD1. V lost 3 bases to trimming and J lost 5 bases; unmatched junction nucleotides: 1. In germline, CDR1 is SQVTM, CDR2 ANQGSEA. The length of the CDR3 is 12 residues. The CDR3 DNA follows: TGCAGCGTTGAGACAGGGGGGGAGACCCAGTACTTC. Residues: CSVETGGETQYF.

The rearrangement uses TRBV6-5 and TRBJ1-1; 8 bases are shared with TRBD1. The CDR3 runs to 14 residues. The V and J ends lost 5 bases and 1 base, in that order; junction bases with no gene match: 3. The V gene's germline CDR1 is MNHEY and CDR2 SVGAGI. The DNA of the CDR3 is TGTGCCAGCAGTCCAGGGGGCTGGAACACTGAAGCTTTCTTT. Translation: CASSPGGWNTEAFF.

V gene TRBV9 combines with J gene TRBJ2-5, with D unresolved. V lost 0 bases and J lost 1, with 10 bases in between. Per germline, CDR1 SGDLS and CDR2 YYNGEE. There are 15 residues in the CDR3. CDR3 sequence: CASSVAMGPQETQYF. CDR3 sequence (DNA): TGTGCCAGCAGCGTAGCAATGGGTCCCCAAGAGACCCAGTACTTC.

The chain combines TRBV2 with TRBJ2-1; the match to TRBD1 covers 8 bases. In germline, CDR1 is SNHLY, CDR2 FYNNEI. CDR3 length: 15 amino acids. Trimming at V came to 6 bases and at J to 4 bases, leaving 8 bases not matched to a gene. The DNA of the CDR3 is TGTGCCAGCAGCAACAGGGGGTTGACATACAATGAGCAGTTCTTC. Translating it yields CASSNRGLTYNEQFF. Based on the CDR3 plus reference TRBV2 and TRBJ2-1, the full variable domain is EPEVTQTPSHQVTQMGQEVILRCVPISNHLYFYWYRQILGQKVEFLVSFYNNEISEKSEIFDDQFSVERPDGSNFTLKIRSTKLEDSAMYFCASSNRGLTYNEQFFGPGTRLTVL.

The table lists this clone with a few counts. CDR3 sequence: CASSRQGGDTGELFF. The CDR3 region has the DNA TGTGCCAGCTCACGGCAAGGGGGCGACACCGGGGAGCTGTTTTTT. V is TRBV18 and J is TRBJ2-2, with 7 bases lining up with TRBD1. Trimming took 4 bases from V and 3 from J; bases not matched to a gene: 5. The CDR3 length is 15 residues. In germline, CDR1 is KGHSH, CDR2 LQKENI.

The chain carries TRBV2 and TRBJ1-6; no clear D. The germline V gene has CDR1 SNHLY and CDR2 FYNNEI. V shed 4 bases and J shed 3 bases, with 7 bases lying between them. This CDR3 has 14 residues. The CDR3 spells CASSGSFYNSPLHF. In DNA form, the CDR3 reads TGTGCCAGCAGTGGCAGTTTCTATAATTCACCCCTCCACTTT.

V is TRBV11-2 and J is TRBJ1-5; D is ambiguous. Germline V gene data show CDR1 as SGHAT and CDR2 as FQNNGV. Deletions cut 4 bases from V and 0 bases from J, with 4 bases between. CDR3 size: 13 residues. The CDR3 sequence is CASSSNSNQPQHF. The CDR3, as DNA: TGTGCCAGCAGCTCCAATAGCAATCAGCCCCAGCATTTT.